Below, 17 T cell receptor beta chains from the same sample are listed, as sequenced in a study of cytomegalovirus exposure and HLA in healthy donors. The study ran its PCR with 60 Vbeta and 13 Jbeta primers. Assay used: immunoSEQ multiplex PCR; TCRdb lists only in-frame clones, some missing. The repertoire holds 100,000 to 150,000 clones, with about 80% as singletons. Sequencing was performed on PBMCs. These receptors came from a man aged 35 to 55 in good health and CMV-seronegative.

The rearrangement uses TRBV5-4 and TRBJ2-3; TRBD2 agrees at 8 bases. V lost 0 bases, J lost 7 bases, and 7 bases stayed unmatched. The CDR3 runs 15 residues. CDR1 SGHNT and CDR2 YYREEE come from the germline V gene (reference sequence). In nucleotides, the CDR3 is TGTGCCAGCAGCTTGGCAAGCGGGGGAAGGCATACGCAGTATTTT. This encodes CASSLASGGRHTQYF.

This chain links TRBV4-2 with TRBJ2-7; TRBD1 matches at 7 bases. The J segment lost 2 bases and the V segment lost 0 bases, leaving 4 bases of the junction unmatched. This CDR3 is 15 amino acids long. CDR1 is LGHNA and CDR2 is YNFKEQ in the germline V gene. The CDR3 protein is CASSQEGQATYEQYF. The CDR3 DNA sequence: TGTGCCAGCAGCCAAGAAGGACAGGCGACCTACGAGCAGTACTTC.

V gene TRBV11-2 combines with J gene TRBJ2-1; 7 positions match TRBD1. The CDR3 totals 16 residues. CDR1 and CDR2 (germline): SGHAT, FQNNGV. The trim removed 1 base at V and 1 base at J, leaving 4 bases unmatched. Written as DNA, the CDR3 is TGTGCCAGCAGCTTAGGGGCAGGGGGTTCCTACAATGAGCAGTTCTTC. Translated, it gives CASSLGAGGSYNEQFF.

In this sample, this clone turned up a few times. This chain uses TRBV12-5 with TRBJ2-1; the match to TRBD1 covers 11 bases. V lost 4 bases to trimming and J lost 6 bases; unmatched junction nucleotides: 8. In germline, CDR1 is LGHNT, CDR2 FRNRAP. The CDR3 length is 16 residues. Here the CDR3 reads CASGSLRDRGFNEQFF. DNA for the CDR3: TGTGCTAGTGGTTCCCTCCGGGACAGGGGGTTCAATGAGCAGTTCTTC.

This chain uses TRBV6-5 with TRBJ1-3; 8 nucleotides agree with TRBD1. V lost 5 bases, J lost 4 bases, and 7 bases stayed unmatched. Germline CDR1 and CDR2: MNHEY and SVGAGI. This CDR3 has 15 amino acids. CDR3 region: CASSTPGTGGNTIYF. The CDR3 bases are TGTGCCAGCAGTACCCCCGGGACAGGAGGAAACACCATATATTTT.

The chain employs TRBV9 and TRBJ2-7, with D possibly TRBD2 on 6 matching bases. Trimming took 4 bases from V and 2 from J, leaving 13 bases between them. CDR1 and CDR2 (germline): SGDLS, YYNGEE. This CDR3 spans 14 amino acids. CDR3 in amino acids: CASSRGRGTYEQYF. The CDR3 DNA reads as TGTGCCAGCAGCAGGGGTCGGGGGACCTACGAGCAGTACTTC.

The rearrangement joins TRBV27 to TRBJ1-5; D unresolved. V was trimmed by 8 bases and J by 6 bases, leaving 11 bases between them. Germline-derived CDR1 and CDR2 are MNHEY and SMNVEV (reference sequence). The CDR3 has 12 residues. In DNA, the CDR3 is TGTGCCAGCCGGGGAGCGGGTCAGCCCCAGCATTTT. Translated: CASRGAGQPQHF.

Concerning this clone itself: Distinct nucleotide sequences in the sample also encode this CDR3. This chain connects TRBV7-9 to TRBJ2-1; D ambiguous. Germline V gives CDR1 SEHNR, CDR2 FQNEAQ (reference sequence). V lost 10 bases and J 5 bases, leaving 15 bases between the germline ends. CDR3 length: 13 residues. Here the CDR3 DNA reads TGTGCCACAAGGTCCGGAGAAAACAATGAGCAGTTCTTC. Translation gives CATRSGENNEQFF.

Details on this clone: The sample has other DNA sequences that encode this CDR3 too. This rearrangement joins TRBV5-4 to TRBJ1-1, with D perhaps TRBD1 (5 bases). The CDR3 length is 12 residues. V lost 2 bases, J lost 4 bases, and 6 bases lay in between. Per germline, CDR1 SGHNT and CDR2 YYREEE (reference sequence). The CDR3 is CASSLRGTEAFF. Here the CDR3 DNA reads TGTGCCAGCAGCTTAAGGGGCACTGAAGCTTTCTTT. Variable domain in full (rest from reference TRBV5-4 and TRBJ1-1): ETGVTQSPTHLIKTRGQQVTLRCSSQSGHNTVSWYQQALGQGPQFIFQYYREEENGRGNFPPRFSGLQFPNYSSELNVNALELDDSALYLCASSLRGTEAFFGQGTRLTVV.

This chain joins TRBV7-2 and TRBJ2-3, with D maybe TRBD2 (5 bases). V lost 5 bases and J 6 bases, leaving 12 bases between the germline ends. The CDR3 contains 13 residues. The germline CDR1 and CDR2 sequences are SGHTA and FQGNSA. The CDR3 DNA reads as TGTGCCAGCAGCGGAGGTGCGGCGGATACGCAGTATTTT. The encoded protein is CASSGGAADTQYF. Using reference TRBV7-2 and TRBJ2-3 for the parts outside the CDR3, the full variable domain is GAGVSQSPSNKVTEKGKDVELRCDPISGHTALYWYRQSLGQGLEFLIYFQGNSAPDKSGLPSDRFSAERTGGSVSTLTIQRTQQEDSAVYLCASSGGAADTQYFGPGTRLTVL.

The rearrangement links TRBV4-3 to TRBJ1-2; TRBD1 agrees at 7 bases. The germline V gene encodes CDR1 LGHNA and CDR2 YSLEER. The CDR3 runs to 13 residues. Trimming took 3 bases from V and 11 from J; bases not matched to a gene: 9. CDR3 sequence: CASSHSTGKGYTF. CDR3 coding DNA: TGCGCCAGCAGCCACTCGACAGGGAAAGGATACACCTTC.

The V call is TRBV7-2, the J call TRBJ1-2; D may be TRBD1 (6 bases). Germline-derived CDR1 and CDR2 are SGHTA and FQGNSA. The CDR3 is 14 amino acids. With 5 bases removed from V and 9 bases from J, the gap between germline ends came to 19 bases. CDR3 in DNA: TGTGCCAGCAGCCAGGGGAGGGGGGCTTCAAGCTACACCTTC. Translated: CASSQGRGASSYTF. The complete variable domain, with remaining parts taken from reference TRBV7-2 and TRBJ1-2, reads GAGVSQSPSNKVTEKGKDVELRCDPISGHTALYWYRQSLGQGLEFLIYFQGNSAPDKSGLPSDRFSAERTGGSVSTLTIQRTQQEDSAVYLCASSQGRGASSYTFGSGTRLTVV.

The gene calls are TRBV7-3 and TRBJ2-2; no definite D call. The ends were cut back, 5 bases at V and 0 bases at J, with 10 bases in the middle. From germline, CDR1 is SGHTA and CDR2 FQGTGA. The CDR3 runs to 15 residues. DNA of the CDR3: TGTGCCAGCAGCACGACACCCGCGAACACCGGGGAGCTGTTTTTT. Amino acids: CASSTTPANTGELFF.

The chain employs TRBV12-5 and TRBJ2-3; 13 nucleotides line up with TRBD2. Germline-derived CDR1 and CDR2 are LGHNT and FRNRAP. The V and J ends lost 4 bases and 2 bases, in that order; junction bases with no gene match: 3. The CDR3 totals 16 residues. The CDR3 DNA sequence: TGTGCTAGTGGTTGGGGGACTAGCGGGACCACAGATACGCAGTATTTT. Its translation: CASGWGTSGTTDTQYF.

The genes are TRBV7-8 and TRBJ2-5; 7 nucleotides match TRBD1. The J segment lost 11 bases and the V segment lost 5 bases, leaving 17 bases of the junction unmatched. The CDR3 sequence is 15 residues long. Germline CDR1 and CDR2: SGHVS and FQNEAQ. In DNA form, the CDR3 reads TGTGCCAGCAGCCTCTTCGGACAGGAGGCCTTAGAGCAGTACTTC. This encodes CASSLFGQEALEQYF.

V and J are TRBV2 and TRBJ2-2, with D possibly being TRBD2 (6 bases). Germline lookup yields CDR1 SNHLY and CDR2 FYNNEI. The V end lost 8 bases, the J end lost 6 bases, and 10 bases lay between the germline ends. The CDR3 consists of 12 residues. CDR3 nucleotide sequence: TGTGCCAGCTGGAGGGAATCCGGGGAGCTGTTTTTT. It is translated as CASWRESGELFF.

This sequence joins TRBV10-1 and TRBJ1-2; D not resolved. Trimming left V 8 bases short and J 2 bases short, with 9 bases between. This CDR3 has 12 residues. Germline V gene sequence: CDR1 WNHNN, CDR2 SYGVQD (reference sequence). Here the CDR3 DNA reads TGCGCCAGCGGAGGCAGGAACTATGGCTACACCTTC. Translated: CASGGRNYGYTF.